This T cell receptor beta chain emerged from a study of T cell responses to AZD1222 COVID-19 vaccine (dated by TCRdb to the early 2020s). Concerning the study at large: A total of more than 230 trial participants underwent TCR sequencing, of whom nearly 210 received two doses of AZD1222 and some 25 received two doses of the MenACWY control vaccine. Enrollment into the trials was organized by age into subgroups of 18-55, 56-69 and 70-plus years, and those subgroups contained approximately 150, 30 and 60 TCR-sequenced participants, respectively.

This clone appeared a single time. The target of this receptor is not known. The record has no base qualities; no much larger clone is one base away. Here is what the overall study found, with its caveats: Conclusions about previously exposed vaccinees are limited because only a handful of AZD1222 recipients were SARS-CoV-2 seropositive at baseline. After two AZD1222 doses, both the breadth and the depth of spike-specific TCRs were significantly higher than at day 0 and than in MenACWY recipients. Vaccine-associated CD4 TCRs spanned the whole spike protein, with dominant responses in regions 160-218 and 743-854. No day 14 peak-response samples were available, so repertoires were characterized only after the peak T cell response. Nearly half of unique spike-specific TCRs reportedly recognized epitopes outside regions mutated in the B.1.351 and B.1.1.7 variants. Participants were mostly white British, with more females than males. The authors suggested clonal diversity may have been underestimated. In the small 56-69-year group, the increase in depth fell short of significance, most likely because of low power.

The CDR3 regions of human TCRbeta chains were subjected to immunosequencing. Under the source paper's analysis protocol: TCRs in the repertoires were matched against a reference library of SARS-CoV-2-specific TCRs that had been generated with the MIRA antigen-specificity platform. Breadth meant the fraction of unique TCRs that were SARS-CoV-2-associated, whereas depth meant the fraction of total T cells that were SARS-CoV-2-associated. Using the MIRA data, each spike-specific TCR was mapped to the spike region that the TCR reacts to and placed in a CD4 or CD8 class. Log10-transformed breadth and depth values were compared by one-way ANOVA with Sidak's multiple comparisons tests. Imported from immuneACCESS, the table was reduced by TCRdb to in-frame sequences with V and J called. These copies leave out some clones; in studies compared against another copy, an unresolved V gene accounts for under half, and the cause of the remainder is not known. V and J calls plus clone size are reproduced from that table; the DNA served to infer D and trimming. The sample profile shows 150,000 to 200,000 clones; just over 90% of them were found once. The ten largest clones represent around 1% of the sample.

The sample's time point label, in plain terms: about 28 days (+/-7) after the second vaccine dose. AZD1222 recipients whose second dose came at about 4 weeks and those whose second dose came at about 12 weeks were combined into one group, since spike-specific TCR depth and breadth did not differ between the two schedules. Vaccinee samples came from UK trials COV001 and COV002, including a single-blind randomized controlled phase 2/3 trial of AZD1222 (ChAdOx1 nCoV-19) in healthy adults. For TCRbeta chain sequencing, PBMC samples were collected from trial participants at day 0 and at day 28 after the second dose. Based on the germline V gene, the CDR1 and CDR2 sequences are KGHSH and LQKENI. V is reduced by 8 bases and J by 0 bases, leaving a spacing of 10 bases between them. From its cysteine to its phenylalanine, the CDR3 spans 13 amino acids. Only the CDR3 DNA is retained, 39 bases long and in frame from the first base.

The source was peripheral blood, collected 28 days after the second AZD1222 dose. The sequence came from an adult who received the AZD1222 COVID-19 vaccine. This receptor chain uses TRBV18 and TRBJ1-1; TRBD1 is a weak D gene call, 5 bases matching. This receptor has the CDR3 CASTGPLNTEAFF. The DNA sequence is TGTGCCAGCACGGGACCGCTGAACACTGAAGCTTTCTTT.